Below, one T cell receptor (beta chain) is given with its context. What it binds is unknown. More than 8.5 ml of fresh peripheral blood supplied the PBMCs. It was RNA transcripts that yielded the amplified TCR beta CDR3 regions. The HTBI primer set served for first-round RT-PCR of the TCR CDR3. One entry per CDR3 protein results from TCRdb running MiXCR on the multiplex PCR reads. The sample yields 350,000 or so distinct CDR3 sequences, around 18% seen once. Trimming took off 3 bases at V and 2 bases at J, with 19 bases between the two ends. Germline V gives CDR1 DFQATT, CDR2 SNEGSKA (reference sequence). The CDR3 has 16 amino acids. The sample originates from a study of T cells in Graves' hyperthyroidism and ophthalmopathy. Study overall: Blood from the periphery was taken at initial diagnosis, before any treatment. The study, taken as a whole, reports: Ophthalmopathy prediction by the model preceded onset by a median about 6 months. Blood also held most thyroid clonotypes expanded beyond 0.001.

V is TRBV20-1 and J is TRBJ2-5; D possibly corresponds to TRBD2 (5 bases). Sequencing was carried out using blood. This clonotype was sampled from a woman aged 40 to 50 with Graves' ophthalmopathy. The CDR3 region is CSASLSRAETQETQYF. The CDR3 region has the DNA TGCAGTGCTAGTTTGTCCCGAGCGGAAACACAAGAGACCCAGTACTTC.